This TCR beta chain was found in a study of brain T cells in children with intractable seizures. Only cases whose brain tissue showed the highest T cell transcript signatures were sequenced. At least one anti-epileptic drug was given before surgery. The CDR3 length is 16 residues. V lost 0 bases to trimming and J lost 0 bases, with 14 bases between them. CDR1 and CDR2 from the germline V gene are GTSNPN and SVGIG (reference sequence). Some clones are missing from TCRdb's copy, which holds only in-frame ones; the method was immunoSEQ multiplex PCR. This table has fewer than 50,000 clones, 80% to 95% appearing once.

This clonotype originated in a girl aged 2 to 9 with tuberous sclerosis and intractable seizures. The gene calls are TRBV30 and TRBJ1-1; D unclear. The source material was peripheral blood, sampled at surgery. CDR3: CAWSVLTATMNTEAFF. CDR3 in DNA: TGTGCCTGGAGTGTACTAACCGCTACTATGAACACTGAAGCTTTCTTT.